What follows are 16 T cell receptor beta chains derived from one specimen sequenced in a study of blood T cell repertoires in COVID-19. TCRdb keeps only in-frame clones here, not all; method: immunoSEQ multiplex PCR. The table lists around 80,000 clones, over 65% of them singletons, with about 5.7% in the top ten. The material sequenced was peripheral blood. The receptors originated from a man aged 45-65 years with active or convalescent COVID-19.

The V gene is TRBV5-1, the J gene TRBJ2-2, with 7 bases fitting TRBD1. V was clipped by 4 bases and J by 7 bases; unmatched bases: 16. CDR1 and CDR2 from the germline V gene are SGHRS and YFSETQ. The length of the CDR3 is 17 residues. For the CDR3, the DNA is TGCGCCAGCAGCACGGGACAGAGACGAGTTATCGGCGGGGAGCTGTTTTTT. This sequence encodes CASSTGQRRVIGGELFF.

V and J are TRBV5-6 and TRBJ2-3, with 9 bases fitting TRBD2. This CDR3 has 16 residues. Germline V gives CDR1 SGHDT, CDR2 YYEEEE. The V gene end was trimmed by 0 bases and the J gene end by 2 bases; junction bases not matched to a gene: 4. The CDR3 coding sequence is TGTGCCAGCAGCTTGGGGCTAGCGGGGATCACAGATACGCAGTATTTT. As protein: CASSLGLAGITDTQYF.

The chain couples TRBV6-5 to TRBJ1-1, with D possibly TRBD1 on 6 matching bases. V lost 5 bases to trimming and J lost 10 bases, with 14 bases between them. CDR1 MNHEY and CDR2 SVGAGI come from the germline V gene. The CDR3 contains 12 residues. CDR3 nucleotides: TGTGCCAGCAGTAACGACAGGTCCCGAGCTTTCTTT. Translating it yields CASSNDRSRAFF.

This sequence joins TRBV27 and TRBJ2-7; the D gene is possibly TRBD1 (6 bases). Germline CDR1 and CDR2: MNHEY and SMNVEV (reference sequence). Between the trimmed V and J ends, which lost 3 bases and 4 bases, there was a span of 13 bases. CDR3 length: 14 amino acids. The CDR3 reads CASSLVGQFYEQYF. The CDR3 nucleotides read TGTGCCAGCAGTTTGGTCGGACAGTTTTACGAGCAGTACTTC.

The rearrangement uses TRBV9 and TRBJ1-4; tentative D call: TRBD1 (5 bases). The CDR3 is made up of 15 amino acids. V gave up 4 bases and J gave up 2 bases, with 12 bases separating them. Looked up from germline, CDR1 is SGDLS and CDR2 is YYNGEE. Here the CDR3 reads CASSFGGGTNEKLFF. CDR3 coding DNA: TGTGCCAGCAGCTTCGGTGGGGGGACTAATGAAAAACTGTTTTTT.

The chain combines TRBV6-1 with TRBJ1-6, with D perhaps matching TRBD1 (6 bases). Germline V lookup: CDR1 MNHNS, CDR2 SASEGT. The CDR3 is 14 residues long. V dropped 3 bases and J dropped 13 bases, with 16 bases sitting between them. The CDR3, as DNA: TGTGCCAGCAGTGATACCGGACAGTTATCGCCCCTCCACTTT. Translating gives CASSDTGQLSPLHF.

The rearrangement uses TRBV3-1 (or the pseudogene TRBV3-2) and TRBJ2-1; D may be TRBD2 (6 bases). Germline CDR1 reads LGHDT; CDR2 reads YNNKEL (reference sequence). This CDR3 is 16 amino acids long. Deletions cut 0 bases from V and 4 bases from J, with 13 bases between. CDR3 loop: CASSQDLASSYNEQFF. CDR3 in DNA: TGTGCCAGCAGCCAAGACCTAGCGTCTTCTTACAATGAGCAGTTCTTC.

The chain has TRBV7-3 and TRBJ2-3; TRBD2 matches at 9 bases. V lost 5 bases, J lost 5 bases, and 11 bases stayed unmatched. Germline V gene sequence: CDR1 SGHTA, CDR2 FQGTGA. This CDR3 is 16 amino acids long. In DNA, the CDR3 is TGTGCCAGCAGCACCACGGGCGGGGGGGCCCGAGATACGCAGTATTTT. This sequence encodes CASSTTGGGARDTQYF.

The CDR3 region is CASSFLGAAISGNTIYF. For the CDR3, the DNA is TGCGCCAGCAGCTTCCTTGGAGCAGCGATCTCTGGAAACACCATATATTTT. The chain has TRBV5-1 and TRBJ1-3; D not certain. V was clipped by 2 bases and J by 0 bases, with 15 bases between them. CDR3 length: 17 residues. Germline CDR1 SGHRS, CDR2 YFSETQ.

This sequence joins TRBV3-1 (or the pseudogene TRBV3-2) and TRBJ1-1; D may be TRBD1 (6 bases). This CDR3 contains 13 residues. V was shortened by 2 bases and J by 7 bases, with 11 bases between the two germline ends. Germline V gene sequence: CDR1 LGHDT, CDR2 YNNKEL (reference sequence). The CDR3, as DNA: TGTGCCAGCAGCCAAAACAGGGAGGGTGAAGCTTTCTTT. The encoded protein is CASSQNREGEAFF.

The rearrangement uses TRBV9 and TRBJ2-5; 9 bases align to TRBD2. The length of the CDR3 is 16 residues. Trimming cost V 3 bases and J 5 bases; bases outside gene matches: 11. CDR1 SGDLS and CDR2 YYNGEE come from the germline V gene. The CDR3 protein is CASSAQTGLAGETQYF. In DNA, the CDR3 is TGTGCCAGCAGCGCTCAAACGGGACTAGCCGGGGAGACCCAGTACTTC.

V is TRBV4-1 and J is TRBJ2-3; TRBD2 aligns across 7 bases. The CDR3 sequence is 17 residues long. V gave up 0 bases and J gave up 6 bases; unmatched junction bases: 12. The V gene's germline CDR1 is MGHRA and CDR2 YSYEKL. The CDR3 region is CASSQEGPLAAQDTQYF. The CDR3 bases are TGCGCCAGCAGCCAAGAAGGGCCCCTAGCGGCCCAGGATACGCAGTATTTT.

This chain connects TRBV6-6 to TRBJ2-3; 7 bases are a match to TRBD2. Germline CDR1 and CDR2: MNHNY and SVGAGI (reference sequence). The CDR3 is 14 amino acids. Germline trimming cut 6 bases from V and 6 bases from J; bases unmatched to any gene: 9. CDR3 in amino acids: CASSTSVPGDTQYF. The CDR3, as DNA: TGTGCCAGCAGCACTAGCGTTCCCGGGGATACGCAGTATTTT.

This CDR3 is CASRSLGQGDITFGFDTQYF. The CDR3 bases are TGTGCCAGCAGATCCCTCGGACAGGGGGATATAACTTTCGGATTCGATACGCAGTATTTT. The chain combines TRBV2 with TRBJ2-3; the match to TRBD1 covers 10 bases. V shed 6 bases and J 6 bases; nucleotides not matched to a gene: 24. The CDR3 length is 20 residues. Germline CDR1 is SNHLY and CDR2 is FYNNEI.

This rearrangement joins TRBV5-4 to TRBJ2-3; 8 bases fit TRBD1. Per the germline V gene, CDR1 is SGHNT and CDR2 is YYREEE (reference sequence). V shed 0 bases and J 8 bases; nucleotides not matched to a gene: 11. This CDR3 region has 16 residues. In DNA form, the CDR3 reads TGTGCCAGCAGCTTGGACGTAGGACAGGGATTGGTTACGCAGTATTTT. Encoded protein: CASSLDVGQGLVTQYF.

This chain uses TRBV11-2 with TRBJ2-5; tentatively, D is TRBD2 (6 bases). V shed 5 bases and J shed 5 bases, with 18 bases lying between them. The CDR3 runs 15 residues. CDR1 is SGHAT, CDR2 FQNNGV, per germline. CDR3 sequence reads: CASSPEVAGRETQYF. CDR3 nucleotides: TGTGCCAGCAGCCCCGAGGTGGCAGGGAGGGAGACCCAGTACTTC.